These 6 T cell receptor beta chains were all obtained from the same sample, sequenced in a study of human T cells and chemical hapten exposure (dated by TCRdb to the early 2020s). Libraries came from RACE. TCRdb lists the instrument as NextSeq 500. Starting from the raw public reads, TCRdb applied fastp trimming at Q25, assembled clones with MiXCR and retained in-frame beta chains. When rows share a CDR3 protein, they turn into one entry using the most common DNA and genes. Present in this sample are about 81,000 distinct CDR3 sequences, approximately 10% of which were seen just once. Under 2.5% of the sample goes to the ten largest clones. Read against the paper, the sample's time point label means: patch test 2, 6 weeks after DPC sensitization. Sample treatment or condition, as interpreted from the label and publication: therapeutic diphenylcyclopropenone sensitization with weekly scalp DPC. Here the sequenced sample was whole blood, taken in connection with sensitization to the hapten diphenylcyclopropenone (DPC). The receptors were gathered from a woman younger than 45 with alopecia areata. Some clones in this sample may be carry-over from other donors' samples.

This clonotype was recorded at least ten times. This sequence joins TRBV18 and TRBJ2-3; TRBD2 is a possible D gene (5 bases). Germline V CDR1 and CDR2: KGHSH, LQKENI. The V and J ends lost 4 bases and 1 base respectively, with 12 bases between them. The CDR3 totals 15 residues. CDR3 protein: CASSHLSGGTDTQYF. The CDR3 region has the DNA TGTGCCAGCTCACACCTCTCCGGGGGCACAGATACGCAGTATTTT.

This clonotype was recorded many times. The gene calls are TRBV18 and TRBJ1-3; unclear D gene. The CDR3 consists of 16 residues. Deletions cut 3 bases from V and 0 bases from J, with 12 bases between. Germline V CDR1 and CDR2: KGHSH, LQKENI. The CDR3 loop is CASSPAEGSSGNTIYF. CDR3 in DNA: TGTGCCAGCTCACCGGCGGAGGGATCCTCTGGAAACACCATATATTTT.

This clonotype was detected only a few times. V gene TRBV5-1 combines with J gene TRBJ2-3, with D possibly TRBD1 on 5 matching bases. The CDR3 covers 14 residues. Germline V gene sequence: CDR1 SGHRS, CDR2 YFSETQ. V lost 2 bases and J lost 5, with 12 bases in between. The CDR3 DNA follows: TGCGCCAGCAGCTTCGGTGCAGGGCAAGATACGCAGTATTTT. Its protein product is CASSFGAGQDTQYF.

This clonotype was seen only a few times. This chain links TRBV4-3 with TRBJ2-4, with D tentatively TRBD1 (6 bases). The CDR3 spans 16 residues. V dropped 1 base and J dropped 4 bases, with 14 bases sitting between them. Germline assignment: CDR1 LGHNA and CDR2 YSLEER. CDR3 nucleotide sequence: TGCGCCAGCAGCCAAGCCCCCGGGACAACAAAAAACATTCAGTACTTC. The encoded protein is CASSQAPGTTKNIQYF.

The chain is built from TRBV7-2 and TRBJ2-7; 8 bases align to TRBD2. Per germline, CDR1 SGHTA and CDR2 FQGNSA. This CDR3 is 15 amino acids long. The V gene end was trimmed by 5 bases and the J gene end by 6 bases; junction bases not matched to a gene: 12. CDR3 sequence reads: CASSPLVGGGIEQYF. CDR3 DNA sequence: TGTGCCAGCAGCCCCCTAGTCGGGGGGGGCATCGAGCAGTACTTC.

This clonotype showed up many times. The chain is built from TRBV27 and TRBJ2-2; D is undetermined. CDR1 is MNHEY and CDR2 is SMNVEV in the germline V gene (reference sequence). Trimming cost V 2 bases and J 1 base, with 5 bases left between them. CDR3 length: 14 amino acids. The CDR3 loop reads CASSLSRNTGELFF. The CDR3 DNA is TGTGCCAGCAGTTTAAGTAGGAACACCGGGGAGCTGTTTTTT.